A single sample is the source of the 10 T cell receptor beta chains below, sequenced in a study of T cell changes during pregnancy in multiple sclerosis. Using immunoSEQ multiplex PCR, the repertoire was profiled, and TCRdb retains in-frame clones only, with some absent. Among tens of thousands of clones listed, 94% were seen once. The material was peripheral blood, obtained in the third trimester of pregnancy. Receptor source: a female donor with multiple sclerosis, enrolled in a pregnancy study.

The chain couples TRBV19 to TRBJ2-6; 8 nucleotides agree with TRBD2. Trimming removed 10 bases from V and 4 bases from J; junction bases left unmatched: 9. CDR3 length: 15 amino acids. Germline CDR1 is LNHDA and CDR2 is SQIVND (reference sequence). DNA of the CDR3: TGTGCCACTCAAGCGGGGGCGTCCGGGGCCAACGTCCTGACTTTC. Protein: CATQAGASGANVLTF.

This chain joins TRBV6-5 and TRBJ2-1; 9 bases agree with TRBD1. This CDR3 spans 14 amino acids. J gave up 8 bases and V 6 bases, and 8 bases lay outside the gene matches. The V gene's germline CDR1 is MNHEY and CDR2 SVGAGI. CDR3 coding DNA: TGTGCCAGCAGCTGGGACAGGGTCGTTGATGAGCAGTTCTTC. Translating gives CASSWDRVVDEQFF.

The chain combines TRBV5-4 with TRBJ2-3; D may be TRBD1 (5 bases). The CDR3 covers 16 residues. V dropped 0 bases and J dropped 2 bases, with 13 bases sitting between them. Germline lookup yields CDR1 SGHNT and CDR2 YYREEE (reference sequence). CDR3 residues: CASSLEGARTTDTQYF. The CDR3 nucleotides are TGTGCCAGCAGCTTGGAAGGGGCTAGAACCACAGATACGCAGTATTTT.

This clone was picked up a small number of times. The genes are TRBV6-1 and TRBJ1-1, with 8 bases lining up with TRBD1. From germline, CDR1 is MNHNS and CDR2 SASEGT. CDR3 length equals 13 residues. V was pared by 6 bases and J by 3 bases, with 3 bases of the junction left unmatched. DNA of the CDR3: TGTGCCAGCAGGGACAGGGCTTACACTGAAGCTTTCTTT. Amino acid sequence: CASRDRAYTEAFF.

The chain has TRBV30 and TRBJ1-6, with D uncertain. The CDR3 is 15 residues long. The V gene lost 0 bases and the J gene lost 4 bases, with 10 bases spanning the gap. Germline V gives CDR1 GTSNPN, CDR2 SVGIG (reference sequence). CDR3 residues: CAWSVGPGYNSPLHF. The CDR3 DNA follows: TGTGCCTGGAGTGTTGGGCCAGGATATAATTCACCCCTCCACTTT.

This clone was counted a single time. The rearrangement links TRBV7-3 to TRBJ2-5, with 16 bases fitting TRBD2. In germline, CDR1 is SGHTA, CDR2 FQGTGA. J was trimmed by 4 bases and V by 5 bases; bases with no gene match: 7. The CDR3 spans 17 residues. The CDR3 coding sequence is TGTGCCAGCAGCAACGGGACTAGCGGGAGGGCTCGAGAGACCCAGTACTTC. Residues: CASSNGTSGRARETQYF.

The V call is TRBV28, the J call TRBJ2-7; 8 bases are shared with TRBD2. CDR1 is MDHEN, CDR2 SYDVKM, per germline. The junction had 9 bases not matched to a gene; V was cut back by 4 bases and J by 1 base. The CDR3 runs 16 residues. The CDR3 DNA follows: TGTGCCAGCAGTTCATCAGCGGGAGTAGGGTCCTACGAGCAGTACTTC. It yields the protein CASSSSAGVGSYEQYF. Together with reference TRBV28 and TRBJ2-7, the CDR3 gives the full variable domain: DVKVTQSSRYLVKRTGEKVFLECVQDMDHENMFWYRQDPGLGLRLIYFSYDVKMKEKGDIPEGYSVSREKKERFSLILESASTNQTSMYLCASSSSAGVGSYEQYFGPGTRLTVT.

CDR3 in amino acids: CASSHSGRNEQFF. The CDR3, as DNA: TGTGCCAGCAGCCATAGCGGGAGGAATGAGCAGTTCTTC. This chain uses TRBV5-5 with TRBJ2-1; 10 nucleotides match TRBD2. V lost 4 bases to trimming and J lost 7 bases; unmatched junction nucleotides: 2. The germline CDR1 and CDR2 sequences are SGHKS and YYEKEE (reference sequence). This CDR3 has 13 residues.

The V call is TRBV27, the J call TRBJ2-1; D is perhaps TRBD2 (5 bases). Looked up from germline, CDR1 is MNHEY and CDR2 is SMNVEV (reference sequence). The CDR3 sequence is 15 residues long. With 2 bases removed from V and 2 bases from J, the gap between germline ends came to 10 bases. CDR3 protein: CASSLSGSAYNEQFF. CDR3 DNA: TGTGCCAGCAGTTTAAGTGGGAGTGCCTACAATGAGCAGTTCTTC.

CDR3 in amino acids: CASSGRQGLYNEQFF. DNA of the CDR3: TGTGCCAGCAGCGGTCGGCAGGGGCTCTACAATGAGCAGTTCTTC. J is TRBJ2-1 and V is TRBV7-6, with D perhaps matching TRBD1 (6 bases). This CDR3 has 15 residues. Germline V gene data show CDR1 as SGHVS and CDR2 as FNYEAQ. V shed 5 bases and J shed 3 bases, with 14 bases lying between them.